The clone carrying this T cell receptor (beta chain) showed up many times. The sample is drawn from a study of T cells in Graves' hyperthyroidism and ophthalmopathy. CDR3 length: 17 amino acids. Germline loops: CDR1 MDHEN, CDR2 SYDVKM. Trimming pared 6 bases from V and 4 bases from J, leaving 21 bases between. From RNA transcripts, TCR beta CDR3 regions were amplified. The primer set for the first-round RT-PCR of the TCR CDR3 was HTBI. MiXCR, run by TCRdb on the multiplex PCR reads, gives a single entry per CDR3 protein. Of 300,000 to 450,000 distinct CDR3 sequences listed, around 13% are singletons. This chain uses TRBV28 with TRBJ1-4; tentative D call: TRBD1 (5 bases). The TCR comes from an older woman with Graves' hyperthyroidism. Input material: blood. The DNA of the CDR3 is TGTGCCAGCAGACTAAGGGGACTCAGGTTCCTTAATGAAAAACTGTTTTTT. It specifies CASRLRGLRFLNEKLFF.